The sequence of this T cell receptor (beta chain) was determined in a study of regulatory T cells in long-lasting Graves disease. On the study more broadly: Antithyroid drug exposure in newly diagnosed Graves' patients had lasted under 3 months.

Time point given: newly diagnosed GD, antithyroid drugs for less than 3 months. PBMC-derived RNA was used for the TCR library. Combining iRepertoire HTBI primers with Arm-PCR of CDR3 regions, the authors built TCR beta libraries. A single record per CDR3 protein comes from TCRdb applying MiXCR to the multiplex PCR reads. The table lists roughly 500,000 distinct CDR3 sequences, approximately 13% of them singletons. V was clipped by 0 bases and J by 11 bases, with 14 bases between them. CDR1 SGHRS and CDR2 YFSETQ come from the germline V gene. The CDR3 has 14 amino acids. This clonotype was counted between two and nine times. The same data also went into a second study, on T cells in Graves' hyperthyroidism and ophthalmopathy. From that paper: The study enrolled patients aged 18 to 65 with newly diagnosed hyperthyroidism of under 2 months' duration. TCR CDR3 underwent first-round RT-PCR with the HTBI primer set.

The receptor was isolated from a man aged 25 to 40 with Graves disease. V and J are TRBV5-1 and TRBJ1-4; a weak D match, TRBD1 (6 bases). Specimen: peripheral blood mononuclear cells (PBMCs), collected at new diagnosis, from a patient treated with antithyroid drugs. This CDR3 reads CASSLVGYRDKLFF. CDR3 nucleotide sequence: TGCGCCAGCAGCTTGGTTGGGTACAGGGATAAACTGTTTTTT.